The T cell receptor (beta chain) under discussion was sequenced for a study of shared clonotypes between healthy human individuals. The study ran the assay at deep level. Unsorted PBMCs provided DNA that was sequenced on ten immunoSEQ deep assay plates. Assay: immunoSEQ multiplex PCR; the TCRdb copy retains only in-frame clones and omits some. The profile shows about 490,000 clones, approximately 80% of them singletons. Regarding the study as a whole: Read depth was anticipated to influence clonotype sharing among donors. Collection of samples was limited to blood; tissue repertoires likely differ.

The CDR3 is made up of 11 amino acids. V was cut by 4 bases and J by 0 bases, with 1 base left in between. In germline, CDR1 is SNHLY, CDR2 FYNNEI. Points on this clone: Its antigen is as yet unknown. This could be a read error, since a much larger clone is one nucleotide away.

The clonotype comes from a middle-aged woman in good health. Some clones in this sample may be carry-over from other donors' samples. This rearrangement joins TRBV2 to TRBJ2-7; D gene unclear. The sample taken for sequencing was PBMCs. As DNA, the CDR3 is TGTGCCAGCAGTGCCTCCTACGAGCAGTACTTC. Protein product: CASSASYEQYF.